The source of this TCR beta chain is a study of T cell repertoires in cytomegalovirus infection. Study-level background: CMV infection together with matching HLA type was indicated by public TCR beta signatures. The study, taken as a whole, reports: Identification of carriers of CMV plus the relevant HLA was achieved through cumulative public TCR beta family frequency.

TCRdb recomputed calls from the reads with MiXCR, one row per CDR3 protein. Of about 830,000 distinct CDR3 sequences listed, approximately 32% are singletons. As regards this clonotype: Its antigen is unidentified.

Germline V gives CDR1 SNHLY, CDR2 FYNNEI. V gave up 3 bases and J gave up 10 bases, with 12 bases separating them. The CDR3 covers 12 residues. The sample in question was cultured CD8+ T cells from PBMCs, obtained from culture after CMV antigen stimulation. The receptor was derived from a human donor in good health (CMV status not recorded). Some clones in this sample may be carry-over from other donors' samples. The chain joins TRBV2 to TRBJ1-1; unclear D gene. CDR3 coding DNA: TGTGCCAGCAGTGACGAGGGTCTGGTAGCTTTCTTT. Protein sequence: CASSDEGLVAFF.